This T cell receptor (beta chain) originates from a study of shared clonotypes between healthy human individuals. Notes on the study in general: At large depth, rarefaction still showed sorted-subset sequencing to be incomplete.

About this clone itself: What it recognizes is unknown.

The genomic DNA of each subset was split evenly across several immunoSEQ plates. The input for sorted-subset replicate PCRs was around 0.2 ug DNA, tens of thousands of T cell genomes. TCRdb's table, derived via immunoSEQ multiplex PCR, lists solely in-frame clones and lacks some. The sample holds about 2 million clones, less than 95% seen once. Only CD45RO-negative cells positively selected for CCR7 counted as naive CD8 cells, so terminally differentiated effector memory CD45RA+ cells were excluded. Sequencing was performed on naive CD8+ T cells sorted from blood. This sequence originates from a man aged 18 to 29 in good health.

CDR3 residues: CATESLQGGSYEQYF. CDR3 bases: TGCGCCACCGAGTCCTTACAGGGGGGATCCTACGAGCAGTACTTC. V and J are TRBV10-1 and TRBJ2-7; 8 bases align to TRBD1. CDR3 length: 15 amino acids. Looked up from germline, CDR1 is WNHNN and CDR2 is SYGVQD (reference sequence). Trimming cost V 10 bases and J 1 base; bases outside gene matches: 12.